The rows below give T cell receptor beta chains drawn from one sample of a study of PD-1 blockade in classical Hodgkin lymphoma. Profiling relied on immunoSEQ multiplex PCR, and the TCRdb table lists in-frame clones only, not all of them. The table has around 22,000 clones, about four fifths seen once. The sample was peripheral blood mononuclear cells (PBMCs), taken before the second cycle of nivolumab. The receptors were sampled from a human donor with classical Hodgkin lymphoma. CDR3s include the opening cysteine and the closing phenylalanine or tryptophan. Each record gives: clone size, CDR3 length, J gene, V gene, D gene, CDR3 protein, CDR3 DNA. D genes are given only for firm matches. Expanded clones are given a class, and other clones once, few, many or no size at all.

>NA|15|TRBJ2-5|TRBV19|TRBD1
CASSSSGQGTVTQYF
TGTGCCAGTAGTTCTTCGGGACAGGGGACCGTGACCCAGTACTTC
>NA|13|TRBJ2-1|TRBV5-1|NA
CASSLAGLNEQLF
TGCGCCAGCAGCTTGGCAGGGTTGAATGAGCAGCTCTTC
>NA|12|TRBJ2-1|TRBV11-2|NA
CASSFGYNEQFF
TGTGCCAGCAGCTTCGGTTATAACGAGCAGTTCTTC
>NA|15|TRBJ2-5|TRBV6-5|NA
CASSSRTGYQETQYF
TGTGCCAGCAGTTCCAGGACCGGGTACCAAGAGACCCAGTACTTC
>NA|15|TRBJ2-3|TRBV2|NA
CASSEELISTDTQYF
TGTGCCAGCAGTGAAGAACTAATTAGCACAGATACGCAGTATTTT
>NA|15|TRBJ1-6|TRBV4-2|NA
CASSQDGGGDSPLHF
TGTGCCAGCAGCCAAGACGGCGGGGGGGATTCACCCCTCCACTTT
>few|16|TRBJ2-7|TRBV11-2|NA
CASSDRQIGTSPEQYF
TGTGCCAGCAGCGACCGACAAATCGGGACATCGCCCGAGCAGTACTTC
>NA|17|TRBJ2-5|TRBV7-2|TRBD1
CASSLSQDRGSAETQYF
TGTGCCAGCAGCTTATCACAGGACAGGGGTTCAGCAGAGACCCAGTACTTC
>NA|14|TRBJ2-5|TRBV19|NA
CASSRTWGQETQYF
TGTGCCAGTAGTAGGACTTGGGGACAAGAGACCCAGTACTTC
>NA|18|TRBJ2-3|TRBV28|NA
CASSFFRGFGGRGDTQYF
TGTGCCAGCAGTTTTTTTCGCGGTTTCGGGGGCCGAGGTGATACGCAGTATTTT
>NA|18|TRBJ1-6|TRBV7-2|NA
CASSLALRGGATNSPLHF
TGTGCCAGCAGCTTAGCGCTAAGGGGGGGGGCGACTAATTCACCCCTCCACTTT
>NA|13|TRBJ1-1|TRBV5-5|NA
CASSFGGATEAFF
TGTGCCAGCAGCTTCGGGGGGGCCACTGAAGCTTTCTTT
>NA|16|TRBJ2-2|TRBV28|NA
CASSFYGGANTGELFF
TGTGCCAGCAGTTTTTATGGGGGGGCAAACACCGGGGAGCTGTTTTTT
>NA|14|TRBJ1-5|TRBV7-6|TRBD1
CASSLDRDNQPQHF
TGTGCCAGCAGCCTTGACAGGGACAATCAGCCCCAGCATTTT
>NA|15|TRBJ2-6|TRBV5-5|NA
CASSLSLSGANVLTF
TGTGCCAGCAGCTTGAGCCTCTCTGGGGCCAACGTCCTGACTTTC
>NA|17|TRBJ2-2|TRBV11-2|TRBD2
CASSSRPPSGKTGELFF
TGTGCCAGCAGCTCGAGACCCCCTAGCGGGAAGACCGGGGAGCTGTTTTTT
>NA|13|TRBJ1-1|TRBV1|NA
CTSSGMGVGGSFF
TGCACCAGCAGCGGGATGGGGGTAGGGGGAAGCTTCTTT
>NA|13|TRBJ1-3|TRBV11-3|NA
CASSLAPGNTIYF
TGTGCCAGCAGCTTAGCGCCTGGAAACACCATATATTTT
>NA|15|TRBJ2-3|TRBV29-1|TRBD2
CSVEEGGLAGATQYF
TGCAGCGTTGAAGAAGGTGGACTAGCGGGAGCAACGCAGTATTTT
>NA|13|TRBJ1-2|TRBV6-1|NA
CASSERGIGGYTF
TGTGCCAGCAGTGAACGCGGAATTGGCGGCTACACCTTC
>NA|13|TRBJ1-1|TRBV5-1|NA
CASSFQGGTEAFF
TGCGCCAGCAGCTTCCAGGGTGGCACTGAAGCTTTCTTT
>NA|16|TRBJ2-3|TRBV28|TRBD1
CASSFTGTASTDTQYF
TGTGCCAGCAGTTTCACCGGGACAGCGAGCACAGATACGCAGTATTTT
>NA|14|TRBJ1-5|TRBV6-6|NA
CASSYVTSNQPQHF
TGTGCCAGCAGTTATGTCACTAGCAATCAGCCCCAGCATTTT
>NA|12|TRBJ1-2|TRBV29-1|NA
CSVVLQTGGYTF
TGCAGCGTTGTTCTACAAACTGGGGGCTACACCTTC
>NA|17|TRBJ2-6|TRBV2|TRBD1
CASQVGTGISGANVLTF
TGTGCCAGCCAGGTCGGGACAGGGATCAGTGGGGCCAACGTCCTGACTTTC